This T cell receptor beta chain emerged from a study of blood T cell repertoires in COVID-19. V lost 5 bases to trimming and J lost 6 bases, with 10 bases between them. The CDR3 loop spans 12 amino acids. Germline loops: CDR1 MNHEY, CDR2 SMNVEV (reference sequence). Using immunoSEQ multiplex PCR, the repertoire was profiled, and TCRdb retains in-frame clones only, with some absent. The sample yields a few hundred thousand clones, about four fifths seen once. The TCR originated in a man aged 25 to 45 who had recovered from COVID-19. Source material: peripheral blood. The J gene is TRBJ1-2, the V gene TRBV27; D is undetermined. The CDR3 loop reads CASSAVGDGYTF. The DNA of the CDR3 is TGTGCCAGCAGTGCAGTGGGAGATGGCTACACCTTC.